This TCR beta chain originates from a study of cytomegalovirus exposure and HLA in healthy donors. Points from the study as a whole: Most of the TCR beta V segments (in an earlier analysis) were productive either about 87% or about 30% of the time. Reportedly, TCR beta sequences accurately predicted HLA-A and HLA-B alleles in most subjects. Further analysis was carried out later, and it showed several of the most significant clusters appearing linked to common viral pathogens.

The donors, nominally healthy at sampling, likely had unrecorded immune exposures. The junction had 6 bases not matched to a gene; V was cut back by 1 base and J by 4 bases. The CDR3 runs to 15 residues. The germline V gene has CDR1 MGHRA and CDR2 YSYEKL. With regard to this clone: Antigen specificity is unknown.

Researchers ran the PCR with 60 Vbeta and 13 Jbeta primers. The repertoire was sequenced with immunoSEQ multiplex PCR; TCRdb's copy has only in-frame clones and lacks some. The sample records more than 85,000 clones, around 86% being singletons. The sample taken for sequencing was PBMCs. The origin of this receptor is a man younger than 40 in good health and CMV-seropositive. V usage is TRBV4-1 and J usage is TRBJ1-2; 7 bases line up with TRBD1. This chain's CDR3 is CASSQGPGTVYGYTF. In nucleotides, the CDR3 is TGCGCCAGCAGCCAAGGACCCGGGACAGTCTATGGCTACACCTTC.